The clone carrying this T cell receptor (beta chain) was found once. Its target is unknown. The junction shows a germline mismatch at one end, possibly a read error. The sample is drawn from a study of T cell repertoires in breast cancer. The overall study: ER+/PR+ status applied to most of the approximately 20 tumors. Study outcomes and limitations: Emulsion RT-PCR gave a qualitative, not quantitative, TCR profile.

An expanded emulsion RT-PCR with primers for all TCR V genes paired CD8+ T cell chains. Overnight incubation in 9.5 to 10 IU/mL IL-2 followed CD8 positive selection of the T cells. There are 13 residues in the CDR3. In germline, CDR1 is LGHDT, CDR2 YNNKEL (reference sequence). Blocking oligonucleotides added to a second nested PCR suppressed unpaired genes. TCRdb re-derived calls from the emulsion pairing reads in MiXCR, one entry per CDR3 protein. Among roughly 40,000 distinct CDR3 sequences, 45% were seen once, and the ten largest hold around three fifths. The source of this sequence is a pool of human donors with breast cancer or a healthy control (not recorded which). The sample consisted of CD8+ T cells. The rearrangement joins TRBV3-1 to TRBJ1-1; weak D call: TRBD1 (5 bases). The CDR3 nucleotides read TGTGCCAGCAGCCGAAATAGGGGATCTGAAGCTTCCTTT. Translated: CASSRNRGSEASF. The whole variable domain, remainder taken from reference TRBV3-1 and TRBJ1-1, is DTAVSQTPKYLVTQMGNDKSIKCEQNLGHDTMYWYKQDSKKFLKIMFSYNNKELIINETVPNRFSPKSPDKAHLNLHINSLELGDSAVYFCASSRNRGSEASFGQGTRLTVV.